This is a list of T cell receptor beta chains from one sample in a study of T-cell reconstitution after alpha-beta-depleted transplantation in children. TCRdb fed the PCR reads into MiXCR, producing one record per CDR3 protein. The table shows about 250,000 distinct CDR3 sequences, with more than 20% occurring only once. The sequences come from PBMCs, mostly from graft donor cells, collected 360 days after TCRalphabeta/CD19-depleted stem cell transplant. The receptor source for this set is a female patient younger than 10 who had a stem cell transplant for congenital amegakaryocytic thrombocytopenia, so the T cells may come from the graft donor. Each CDR3 is given with its conserved first and last residue. The order of the fields is J gene, V gene, CDR3 length, CDR3 protein.

J gene: TRBJ2-2; V gene: TRBV20-1; CDR3 length: 13; CDR3 protein: CSARDGNTGELFF
J gene: TRBJ2-1; V gene: TRBV10-3; CDR3 length: 15; CDR3 protein: CAIRVLQRGGHEQFF
J gene: TRBJ2-1; V gene: TRBV5-1; CDR3 length: 15; CDR3 protein: CASSLVSSGVNEQFF
J gene: TRBJ2-7; V gene: TRBV15; CDR3 length: 13; CDR3 protein: CATSRDTPNEQYF
J gene: TRBJ2-3; V gene: TRBV20-1; CDR3 length: 16; CDR3 protein: CSARDSSRGIRDTQYF
J gene: TRBJ2-3; V gene: TRBV20-1; CDR3 length: 14; CDR3 protein: CSARGGQGPDTQYF
J gene: TRBJ2-7; V gene: TRBV20-1; CDR3 length: 12; CDR3 protein: CSADTRTYEQYF
J gene: TRBJ2-5; V gene: TRBV5-4; CDR3 length: 13; CDR3 protein: CASSSLAEETQYF
J gene: TRBJ1-4; V gene: TRBV20-1; CDR3 length: 13; CDR3 protein: CSARDWGSEKLFF
J gene: TRBJ1-1; V gene: TRBV7-9; CDR3 length: 13; CDR3 protein: CASSLVRDTEAFF
J gene: TRBJ2-2; V gene: TRBV6-2/TRBV6-3; CDR3 length: 15; CDR3 protein: CASSYGSRNTGELFF
J gene: TRBJ2-1; V gene: TRBV6-5; CDR3 length: 15; CDR3 protein: CASSYSTGWGNEQFF
J gene: TRBJ1-2; V gene: TRBV5-1; CDR3 length: 18; CDR3 protein: CASSLEGGQGPFSYGYTF
J gene: TRBJ2-5; V gene: TRBV20-1; CDR3 length: 14; CDR3 protein: CSVRGPGGQETQYF
J gene: TRBJ2-3; V gene: TRBV5-1; CDR3 length: 14; CDR3 protein: CASSSDRSTDTQYF
J gene: TRBJ2-1; V gene: TRBV19; CDR3 length: 14; CDR3 protein: CASSNGRHYNEQFF
J gene: TRBJ2-1; V gene: TRBV7-3; CDR3 length: 16; CDR3 protein: CASSLSQVGSYNEQFF
J gene: TRBJ2-3; V gene: TRBV7-9; CDR3 length: 16; CDR3 protein: CASSFGLHGAGDTQYF
J gene: TRBJ2-1; V gene: TRBV5-1; CDR3 length: 14; CDR3 protein: CASSITGPANEQFF
J gene: TRBJ2-2; V gene: TRBV10-3; CDR3 length: 18; CDR3 protein: CAISEWGTGKTDTGELFF
J gene: TRBJ2-3; V gene: TRBV28; CDR3 length: 15; CDR3 protein: CASRLLGGPWDTQYF
J gene: TRBJ2-2; V gene: TRBV24-1; CDR3 length: 15; CDR3 protein: CGTSDDRVVPGELFF
J gene: TRBJ2-3; V gene: TRBV12-3/TRBV12-4; CDR3 length: 15; CDR3 protein: CASRRTSSSTDTQYF
J gene: TRBJ1-2; V gene: TRBV20-1; CDR3 length: 14; CDR3 protein: CSALLGGVGYGYTF
J gene: TRBJ2-1; V gene: TRBV29-1; CDR3 length: 14; CDR3 protein: CSCRGAIYYNEQFF
J gene: TRBJ2-5; V gene: TRBV6-2/TRBV6-3; CDR3 length: 14; CDR3 protein: CASSPTGLAGTQYF
J gene: TRBJ2-1; V gene: TRBV6-5; CDR3 length: 14; CDR3 protein: CASSYSMFLDEQFF
J gene: TRBJ1-4; V gene: TRBV12-3/TRBV12-4; CDR3 length: 18; CDR3 protein: CASSRGTGGMLANEKLFF
J gene: TRBJ2-7; V gene: TRBV3-1; CDR3 length: 16; CDR3 protein: CASSQQLALRGYEQYF
J gene: TRBJ2-3; V gene: TRBV6-1; CDR3 length: 15; CDR3 protein: CASRARWSPTDTQYF